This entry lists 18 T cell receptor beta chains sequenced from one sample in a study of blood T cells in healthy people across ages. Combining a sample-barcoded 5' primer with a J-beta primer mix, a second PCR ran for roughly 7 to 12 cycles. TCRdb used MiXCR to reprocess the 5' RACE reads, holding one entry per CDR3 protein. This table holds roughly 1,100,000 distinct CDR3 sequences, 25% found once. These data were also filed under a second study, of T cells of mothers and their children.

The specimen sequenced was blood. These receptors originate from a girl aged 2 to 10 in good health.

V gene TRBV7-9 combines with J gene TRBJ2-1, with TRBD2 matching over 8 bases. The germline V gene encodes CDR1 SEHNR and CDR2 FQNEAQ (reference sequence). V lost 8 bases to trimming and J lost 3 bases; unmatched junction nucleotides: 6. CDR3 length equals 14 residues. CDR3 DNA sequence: TGTGCCAGCGTAGCGGGAAACGTCTACAATGAGCAGTTCTTC. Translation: CASVAGNVYNEQFF.

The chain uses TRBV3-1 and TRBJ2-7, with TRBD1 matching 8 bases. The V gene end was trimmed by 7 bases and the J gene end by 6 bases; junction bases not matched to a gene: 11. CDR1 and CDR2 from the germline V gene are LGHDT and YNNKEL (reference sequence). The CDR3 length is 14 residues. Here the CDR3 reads CASTGPGTGFEQYF. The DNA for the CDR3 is TGTGCCAGCACCGGACCCGGGACAGGATTCGAGCAGTACTTC.

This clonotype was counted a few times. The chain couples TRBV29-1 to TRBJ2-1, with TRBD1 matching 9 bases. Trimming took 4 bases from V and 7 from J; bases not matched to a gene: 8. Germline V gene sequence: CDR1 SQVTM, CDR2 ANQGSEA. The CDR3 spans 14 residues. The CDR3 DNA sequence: TGCAGCGTTGGGGGACAGGGTGACTGGAATGAGCAGTTCTTC. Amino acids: CSVGGQGDWNEQFF.

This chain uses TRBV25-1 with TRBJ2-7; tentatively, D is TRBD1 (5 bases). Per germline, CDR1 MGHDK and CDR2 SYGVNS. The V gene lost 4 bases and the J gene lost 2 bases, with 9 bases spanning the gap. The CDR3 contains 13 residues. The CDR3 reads CASSGKGTYEQYF. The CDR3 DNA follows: TGTGCCAGCAGTGGTAAGGGGACCTACGAGCAGTACTTC.

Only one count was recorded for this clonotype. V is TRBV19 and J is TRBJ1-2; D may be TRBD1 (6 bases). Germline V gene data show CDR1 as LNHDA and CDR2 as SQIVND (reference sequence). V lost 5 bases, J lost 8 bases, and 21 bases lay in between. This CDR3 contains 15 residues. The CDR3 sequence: CASSPRGGRVDGYTF. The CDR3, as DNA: TGTGCCAGTAGTCCCCGGGGGGGCAGGGTAGACGGCTACACCTTC. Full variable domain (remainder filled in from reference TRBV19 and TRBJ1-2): DGGITQSPKYLFRKEGQNVTLSCEQNLNHDAMYWYRQDPGQGLRLIYYSQIVNDFQKGDIAEGYSVSREKKESFPLTVTSAQKNPTAFYLCASSPRGGRVDGYTFGSGTRLTVV.

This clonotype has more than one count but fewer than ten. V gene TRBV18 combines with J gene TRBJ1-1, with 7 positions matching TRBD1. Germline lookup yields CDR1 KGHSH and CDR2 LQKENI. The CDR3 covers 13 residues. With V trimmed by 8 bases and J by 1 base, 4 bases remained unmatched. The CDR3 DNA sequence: TGTGCCAGCGCCGGACAGGCGAACACTGAAGCTTTCTTT. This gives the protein CASAGQANTEAFF. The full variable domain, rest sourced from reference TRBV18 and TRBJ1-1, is NAGVMQNPRHLVRRRGQEARLRCSPMKGHSHVYWYRQLPEEGLKFMVYLQKENIIDESGMPKERFSAEFPKEGPSILRIQQVVRGDSAAYFCASAGQANTEAFFGQGTRLTVV.

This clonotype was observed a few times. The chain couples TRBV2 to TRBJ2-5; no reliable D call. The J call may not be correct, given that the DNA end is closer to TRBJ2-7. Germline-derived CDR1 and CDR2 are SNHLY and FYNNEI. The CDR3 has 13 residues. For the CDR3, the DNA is TGTGCCAGCATCTGGGAAGAAGGCTACGAGCAGTACTTC. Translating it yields CASIWEEGYEQYF.

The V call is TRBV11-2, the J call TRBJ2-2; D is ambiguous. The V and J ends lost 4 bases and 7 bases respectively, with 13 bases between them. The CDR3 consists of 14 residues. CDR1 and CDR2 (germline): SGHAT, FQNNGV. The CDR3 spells CASSSLLSGGELFF. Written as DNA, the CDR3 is TGTGCCAGCAGCTCCCTCCTCTCTGGCGGGGAGCTGTTTTTT. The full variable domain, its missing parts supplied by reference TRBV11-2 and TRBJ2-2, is EAGVAQSPRYKIIEKRQSVAFWCNPISGHATLYWYQQILGQGPKLLIQFQNNGVVDDSQLPKDRFSAERLKGVDSTLKIQPAKLEDSAVYLCASSSLLSGGELFFGEGSRLTVL.

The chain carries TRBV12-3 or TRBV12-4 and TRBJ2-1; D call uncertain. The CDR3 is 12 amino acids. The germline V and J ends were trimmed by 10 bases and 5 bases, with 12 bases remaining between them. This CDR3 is CATPKGNNEQFF. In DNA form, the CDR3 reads TGTGCCACCCCCAAGGGTAACAATGAGCAGTTCTTC.

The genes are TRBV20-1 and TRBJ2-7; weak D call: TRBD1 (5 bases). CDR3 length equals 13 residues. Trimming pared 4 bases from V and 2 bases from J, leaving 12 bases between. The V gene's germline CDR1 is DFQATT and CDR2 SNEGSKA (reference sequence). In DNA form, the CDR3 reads TGCAGTGCTAACCACCAGGACACCTACGAGCAGTACTTC. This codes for CSANHQDTYEQYF.

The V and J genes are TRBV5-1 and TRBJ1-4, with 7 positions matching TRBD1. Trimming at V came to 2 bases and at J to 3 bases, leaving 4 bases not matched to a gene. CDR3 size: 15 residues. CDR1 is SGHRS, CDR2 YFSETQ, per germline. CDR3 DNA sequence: TGCGCCAGCAGCTTTACGGGACAGTCTAATGAAAAACTGTTTTTT. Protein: CASSFTGQSNEKLFF.

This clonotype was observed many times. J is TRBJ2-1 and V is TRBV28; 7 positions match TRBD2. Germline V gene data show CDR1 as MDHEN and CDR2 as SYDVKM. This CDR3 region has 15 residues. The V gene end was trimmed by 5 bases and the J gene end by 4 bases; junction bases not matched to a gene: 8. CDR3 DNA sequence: TGTGCCAGCAGTCTCTTAGCGGGTTTGTACAATGAGCAGTTCTTC. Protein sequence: CASSLLAGLYNEQFF.

CDR3 in DNA: TGTGCCAGCAGCTTAGCAAGGACAGGGGCAGATACGCAGTATTTT. This sequence encodes CASSLARTGADTQYF. The chain has TRBV7-2 and TRBJ2-3; 9 bases line up with TRBD1. The germline CDR1 and CDR2 sequences are SGHTA and FQGNSA. The CDR3 loop spans 15 amino acids. The V and J ends lost 0 bases and 4 bases, in that order; junction bases with no gene match: 2.

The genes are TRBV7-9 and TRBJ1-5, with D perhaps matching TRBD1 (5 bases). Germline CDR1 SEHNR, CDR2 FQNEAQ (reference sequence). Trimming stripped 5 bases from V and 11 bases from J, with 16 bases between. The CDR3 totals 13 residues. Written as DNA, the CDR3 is TGTGCCAGCAGCCCGCCGGACATGGGGTCCCAGCATTTT. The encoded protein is CASSPPDMGSQHF. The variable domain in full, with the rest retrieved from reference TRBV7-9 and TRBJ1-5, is DTGVSQNPRHKITKRGQNVTFRCDPISEHNRLYWYRQTLGQGPEFLTYFQNEAQLEKSRLLSDRFSAERPKGSFSTLEIQRTEQGDSAMYLCASSPPDMGSQHFGDGTRLSIL.

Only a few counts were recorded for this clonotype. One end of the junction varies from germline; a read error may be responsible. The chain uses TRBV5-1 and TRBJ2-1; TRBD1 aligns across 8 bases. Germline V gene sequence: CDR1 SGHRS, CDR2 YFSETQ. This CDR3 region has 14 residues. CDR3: CASSGGTGQNEQFF. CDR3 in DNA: TGCGCCAGCAGCGGCGGGACAGGCCAAAATGAGCAATTCTTC.

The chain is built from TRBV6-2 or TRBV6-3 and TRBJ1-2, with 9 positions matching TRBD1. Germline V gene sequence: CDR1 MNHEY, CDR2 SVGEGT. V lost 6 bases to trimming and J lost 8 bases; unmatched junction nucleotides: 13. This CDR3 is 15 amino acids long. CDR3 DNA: TGTGCCAGCAGCTCCGGGACAGGGCTACATCGAGGCTACACCTTC. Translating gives CASSSGTGLHRGYTF.

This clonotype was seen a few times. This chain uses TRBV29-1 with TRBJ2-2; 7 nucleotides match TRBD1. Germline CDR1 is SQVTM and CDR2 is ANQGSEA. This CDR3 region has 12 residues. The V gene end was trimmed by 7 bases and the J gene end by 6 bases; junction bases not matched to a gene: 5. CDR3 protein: CSAKGAPGELFF. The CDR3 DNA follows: TGCAGCGCGAAGGGGGCGCCCGGGGAGCTGTTTTTT.

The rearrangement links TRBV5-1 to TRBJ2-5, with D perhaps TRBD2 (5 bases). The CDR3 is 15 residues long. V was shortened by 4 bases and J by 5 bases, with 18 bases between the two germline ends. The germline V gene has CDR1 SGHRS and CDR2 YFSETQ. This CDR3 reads CASSPHVTGTETQYF. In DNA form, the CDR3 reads TGCGCCAGCAGCCCCCATGTGACGGGAACGGAGACCCAGTACTTC.